This paragraph reports one T cell receptor (beta chain). Its antigen remains unknown. The data were taken from a study of T cell repertoires in cytomegalovirus infection. MiXCR, applied by TCRdb to the reads, yields one record per CDR3 protein. The table has about 920,000 distinct CDR3 sequences, 31% seen once. This CDR3 comprises 18 residues. Per the germline V gene, CDR1 is SNHLY and CDR2 is FYNNEI. V dropped 4 bases and J dropped 0 bases, with 16 bases sitting between them. The clonotype originates from a human donor in good health (CMV status not recorded). Some clones in this sample may be carry-over from other donors' samples. The sample in question was cultured CD8+ T cells from PBMCs, obtained from culture after CMV antigen stimulation. The V and J genes are TRBV2 and TRBJ2-6; D remains unclear. The CDR3 DNA follows: TGTGCCAGCAGTGCTTCACCCGAAGGCATCTCTGGGGCCAACGTCCTGACTTTC. This sequence encodes CASSASPEGISGANVLTF.